This T cell receptor (beta chain) was sequenced in a study of blood T cell repertoires in COVID-19. Whole-study context: Spain, Italy and the United States supplied samples that represented acute and convalescent COVID-19.

In the original analysis: Amplifying reference gene primers gave estimates of nucleated cell counts. Only in-frame clones appear in the TCRdb table, and some are missing; sequencing was by immunoSEQ multiplex PCR. D and trimming were read from the DNA, whereas the V and J calls and clone size are those reported in that table. The sample has hundreds of thousands of clones, roughly nine tenths seen once. V was cut by 2 bases and J by 9 bases, with 9 bases left in between. Germline V gives CDR1 SGHTA, CDR2 FQGNSA. The CDR3 spans 12 residues. The receptor was isolated from a man younger than 30 with active or convalescent COVID-19. The J gene is TRBJ2-3, the V gene TRBV7-2; maybe TRBD2 (5 bases). Sequencing was carried out using peripheral blood. In DNA, the CDR3 is TGTGCCAGCAGCTTAATGGGGAGCACGCAGTATTTT. Protein product: CASSLMGSTQYF.